This T cell receptor beta chain was identified during a study of OX40 agonist ivuxolimab in advanced cancers. Study background: Three dose-escalation patients had partial responses: one with hepatocellular carcinoma and two with cutaneous melanoma.

Concerning this clone: Its specificity is unknown.

With 9 bases removed from V and 0 bases from J, the gap between germline ends came to 12 bases. Germline CDR1 is MNHEY and CDR2 is SMNVEV (reference sequence). This CDR3 has 14 amino acids. Sequencing used immunoSEQ multiplex PCR; TCRdb keeps in-frame clones, though not all of them. The table shows approximately 89,000 clones, with about 83% occurring only once. Study-level results: In the 0.1 to 3.0 mg/kg range, CD4+ and CD8+ blood T cells had expanded clonally by week 6.

The sequence came from an adult with an advanced solid tumor such as melanoma, head and neck, liver or kidney cancer. V usage is TRBV27 and J usage is TRBJ2-4; perhaps TRBD1 as D (5 bases). The sequenced sample was CD4+ or CD8+ T cells sorted from blood, obtained in a trial of the OX40 agonist ivuxolimab. The CDR3 DNA follows: TGTGCCAGTGACAGTTCCCTAGCCAAAAACATTCAGTACTTC. Translating it yields CASDSSLAKNIQYF.